The 28 T cell receptor beta chains below come from one sample, sequenced in a study of blood T cell repertoires in COVID-19. Clones were read by immunoSEQ multiplex PCR, and TCRdb kept only the in-frame ones, dropping some. This sample has hundreds of thousands of clones, with 86% found just once. Sequencing was done on a sample of peripheral blood. The receptors here all came from a woman aged 25-40 years with active or convalescent COVID-19.

The chain recombines TRBV30 with TRBJ1-1; TRBD1 aligns across 8 bases. Germline lookup yields CDR1 GTSNPN and CDR2 SVGIG (reference sequence). The CDR3 is 14 amino acids. With 7 bases clipped from V and 1 base from J, the junction kept 8 bases outside the gene matches. Written as DNA, the CDR3 is TGTGCCTTGATGACAGGGGTAGCGAACACTGAAGCTTTCTTT. Protein sequence: CALMTGVANTEAFF. The full variable domain, with the rest looked up from reference TRBV30 and TRBJ1-1, is SQTIHQWPATLVQPVGSPLSLECTVEGTSNPNLYWYRQAAGRGLQLLFYSVGIGQISSEVPQNLSASRPQDRQFILSSKKLLLSDSGFYLCALMTGVANTEAFFGQGTRLTVV.

The sample holds a few counts of this clone. This chain uses TRBV2 with TRBJ1-5; D not resolved. Germline V lookup: CDR1 SNHLY, CDR2 FYNNEI. The CDR3 runs 16 residues. Trimming removed 4 bases from V and 0 bases from J, with 13 bases in between. Here the CDR3 reads CASSGAASHSNQPQHF. In nucleotides, the CDR3 is TGTGCCAGCAGTGGGGCAGCATCTCATAGCAATCAGCCCCAGCATTTT.

The V and J genes are TRBV6-5 and TRBJ1-2; 10 positions match TRBD1. The CDR3 length is 14 residues. With V trimmed by 8 bases and J by 5 bases, 8 bases remained unmatched. Germline-derived CDR1 and CDR2 are MNHEY and SVGAGI. CDR3 bases: TGTGCCAGCCGACCGCGGGACAGGGGATATGGCTACACCTTC. It translates to CASRPRDRGYGYTF.

The genes are TRBV6-5 and TRBJ1-2; the D gene is possibly TRBD1 (6 bases). The germline V and J ends were trimmed by 5 bases and 4 bases, with 17 bases remaining between them. Germline values: CDR1 MNHEY, CDR2 SVGAGI. This CDR3 contains 15 residues. The DNA for the CDR3 is TGTGCCAGCAGTCAACAGGGAAGTAGTAGCTATGGCTACACCTTC. Residues: CASSQQGSSSYGYTF.

The chain employs TRBV5-4 and TRBJ2-1; 10 nucleotides match TRBD2. Germline trimming cut 4 bases from V and 6 bases from J; bases unmatched to any gene: 10. The CDR3 runs 16 residues. Germline CDR1 is SGHNT and CDR2 is YYREEE (reference sequence). CDR3 region: CASSLILAGAGNEQFF. DNA for the CDR3: TGTGCCAGCAGCCTAATCCTAGCGGGAGCGGGCAATGAGCAGTTCTTC.

V is TRBV9 and J is TRBJ2-3, with 10 bases fitting TRBD2. V lost 3 bases to trimming and J lost 0 bases; unmatched junction nucleotides: 10. In germline, CDR1 is SGDLS, CDR2 YYNGEE. The length of the CDR3 is 18 residues. The CDR3 loop is CASSDRQRGGLSTDTQYF. CDR3 sequence (DNA): TGTGCCAGCAGCGATCGCCAGCGGGGGGGCCTTAGCACAGATACGCAGTATTTT.

The rearrangement uses TRBV7-8 and TRBJ2-7, with D perhaps TRBD2 (5 bases). Trimming took 5 bases from V and 2 from J, leaving 13 bases between them. The CDR3 covers 14 residues. Germline-derived CDR1 and CDR2 are SGHVS and FQNEAQ. The chain's CDR3 is CASSRTHQPYEQYF. DNA for the CDR3: TGTGCCAGCAGCCGGACTCATCAACCCTACGAGCAGTACTTC.

This clone was seen a few times. V gene TRBV10-3 combines with J gene TRBJ2-5, with 8 bases identical to TRBD1. After removal of 0 bases from V and 7 bases from J, the junction contained 4 bases not matched to a gene. The length of the CDR3 is 14 residues. Germline V lookup: CDR1 ENHRY, CDR2 SYGVKD. DNA for the CDR3: TGTGCCATCAGTGAGTCGACAGGGGCGGTGACCCAGTACTTC. Amino acids: CAISESTGAVTQYF.

This chain links TRBV19 with TRBJ2-7; TRBD1 matches at 8 bases. Trimming cost V 6 bases and J 0 bases; bases outside gene matches: 4. Germline CDR1 is LNHDA and CDR2 is SQIVND (reference sequence). The CDR3 contains 14 residues. The CDR3 loop reads CASRLTGDSYEQYF. DNA for the CDR3: TGTGCCAGTAGATTGACAGGGGACTCCTACGAGCAGTACTTC.

The chain recombines TRBV28 with TRBJ1-1; D perhaps matches TRBD1 (5 bases). The CDR3 sequence is 14 residues long. Trimming removed 2 bases from V and 0 bases from J, with 7 bases in between. Germline loops: CDR1 MDHEN, CDR2 SYDVKM. The CDR3 nucleotides are TGTGCCAGCAGTTTACCGGGGGTGAACACTGAAGCTTTCTTT. It encodes CASSLPGVNTEAFF.

This clone came up once. The V call is TRBV27, the J call TRBJ1-3; D may be TRBD1 (6 bases). The CDR3 spans 15 residues. CDR1 is MNHEY, CDR2 SMNVEV, per germline (reference sequence). V gave up 3 bases and J gave up 2 bases, with 11 bases separating them. The CDR3, as DNA: TGTGCCAGCAGTTTCCGGGACAAAGCTGGAAACACCATATATTTT. Protein sequence: CASSFRDKAGNTIYF.

This sequence joins TRBV5-1 and TRBJ2-2, with D possibly being TRBD2 (5 bases). V was trimmed by 0 bases and J by 1 base, leaving 7 bases between them. Germline assignment: CDR1 SGHRS and CDR2 YFSETQ. This CDR3 contains 15 residues. The CDR3 sequence: CASSLGGENTGELFF. For the CDR3, the DNA is TGCGCCAGCAGCTTGGGGGGAGAGAACACCGGGGAGCTGTTTTTT.

J is TRBJ1-1 and V is TRBV20-1; D may be TRBD1 (5 bases). V lost 3 bases, J lost 0 bases, and 8 bases lay in between. Germline V gene lookup returns CDR1 DFQATT and CDR2 SNEGSKA (reference sequence). CDR3 length: 13 residues. CDR3 nucleotide sequence: TGCAGTGCTAGTCAGGGAATGAACACTGAAGCTTTCTTT. This gives the protein CSASQGMNTEAFF.

The chain recombines TRBV25-1 with TRBJ1-6; D is possibly TRBD1 (5 bases). Trimming left V 4 bases short and J 0 bases short, with 16 bases between. Germline values: CDR1 MGHDK, CDR2 SYGVNS. The CDR3 totals 18 residues. The CDR3 DNA follows: TGTGCCAGCAGTGGGCAGACAGCGTCGAGCTCCTATAATTCACCCCTCCACTTT. It translates to CASSGQTASSSYNSPLHF.

The chain links TRBV19 to TRBJ2-1; 12 bases are shared with TRBD2. CDR1 is LNHDA and CDR2 is SQIVND in the germline V gene (reference sequence). J was trimmed by 9 bases and V by 1 base; bases with no gene match: 4. This CDR3 contains 15 residues. The CDR3 here is CASSIGASGGAEQFF. As DNA, the CDR3 is TGTGCCAGTAGTATAGGGGCTAGCGGGGGGGCTGAGCAGTTCTTC.

The chain combines TRBV12-3 or TRBV12-4 with TRBJ1-1; D ambiguous. V was cut by 5 bases and J by 3 bases, with 10 bases left in between. This CDR3 is 13 amino acids long. CDR3 nucleotides: TGTGCCAGCAGTGCTACTCGTGACACTGAAGCTTTCTTT. Its translation: CASSATRDTEAFF.

V usage is TRBV7-6 and J usage is TRBJ1-6, with unresolved D. This CDR3 has 15 residues. CDR1 and CDR2 (germline): SGHVS, FNYEAQ. The V end was cut by 6 bases, the J end by 4 bases, with 13 bases between. The CDR3 loop is CASSSDTNYNSPLHF. DNA for the CDR3: TGTGCCAGCAGTTCCGACACCAATTATAATTCACCCCTCCACTTT.

The chain uses TRBV5-4 and TRBJ2-3, with 8 nucleotides matching TRBD2. This CDR3 is 16 amino acids long. Germline CDR1 and CDR2: SGHNT and YYREEE (reference sequence). Germline trimming cut 4 bases from V and 1 base from J; bases unmatched to any gene: 8. The CDR3: CASSRGGTRGTDTQYF. As DNA, the CDR3 is TGTGCCAGCAGCCGGGGCGGGACTAGGGGCACAGATACGCAGTATTTT.

The chain combines TRBV4-2 with TRBJ1-4, with TRBD1 matching 9 bases. From germline, CDR1 is LGHNA and CDR2 YNFKEQ. Germline trimming cut 3 bases from V and 0 bases from J; bases unmatched to any gene: 2. The length of the CDR3 is 16 residues. The CDR3 region has the DNA TGTGCCAGCAGCCAGGGACAGGGCCCAACTAATGAAAAACTGTTTTTT. As protein: CASSQGQGPTNEKLFF.

The chain uses TRBV28 and TRBJ1-2, with 8 positions matching TRBD1. The germline V gene encodes CDR1 MDHEN and CDR2 SYDVKM. The ends lost 3 bases at V and 4 bases at J; junction bases unmatched: 7. The CDR3 runs to 15 residues. CDR3 nucleotide sequence: TGTGCCAGCAGTTTTAGGGCAGGGGGCGGCTATGGCTACACCTTC. It encodes CASSFRAGGGYGYTF.

V and J are TRBV24-1 and TRBJ1-2; weak D call: TRBD1 (6 bases). The CDR3 sequence is 12 residues long. The germline CDR1 and CDR2 sequences are KGHDR and SFDVKD. Trimming left V 3 bases short and J 8 bases short, with 9 bases between. The CDR3 sequence: CATSDGQYGYTF. The CDR3 nucleotides are TGTGCCACCAGTGATGGACAGTACGGCTACACCTTC.

The chain combines TRBV27 with TRBJ1-2; 10 bases align to TRBD1. In germline, CDR1 is MNHEY, CDR2 SMNVEV (reference sequence). V lost 5 bases, J lost 9 bases, and 12 bases stayed unmatched. The CDR3 runs 15 residues. The CDR3 loop reads CASSVTGTGDRSYTF. The DNA of the CDR3 is TGTGCCAGCAGTGTAACCGGGACAGGGGATAGAAGCTACACCTTC.

The chain links TRBV18 to TRBJ1-1; D perhaps matches TRBD1 (6 bases). Germline V gene lookup returns CDR1 KGHSH and CDR2 LQKENI. The CDR3 runs 14 residues. V lost 6 bases and J lost 4, with 15 bases in between. The CDR3 region has the DNA TGTGCCAGCTCCCCAGGGGCCTCGCGCACTGAAGCTTTCTTT. Its translation is CASSPGASRTEAFF.

The genes are TRBV5-6 and TRBJ2-7, with TRBD2 matching 8 bases. V trimming: 3 bases; J trimming: 0 bases; junction bases outside the gene matches: 8. Germline V gene lookup returns CDR1 SGHDT and CDR2 YYEEEE. The CDR3 covers 16 residues. The chain's CDR3 is CASSWSSRGASYEQYF. The CDR3 DNA follows: TGTGCCAGCAGCTGGAGTTCGCGGGGGGCCTCCTACGAGCAGTACTTC.

The V and J genes are TRBV27 and TRBJ1-1; D gene ambiguous. CDR3 length: 13 residues. Germline CDR1 reads MNHEY; CDR2 reads SMNVEV (reference sequence). The ends were cut back, 3 bases at V and 6 bases at J, with 11 bases in the middle. In DNA, the CDR3 is TGTGCCAGCAGTTTCTTACAATCAGCTGAAGCTTTCTTT. As protein: CASSFLQSAEAFF.

This chain joins TRBV23-1 and TRBJ1-1; D unclear. TRBV23-1 qualifies as an ORF whose function is uncertain. The CDR3 sequence is 14 residues long. V lost 4 bases and J lost 6, with 15 bases in between. The CDR3 DNA is TGCGCCAGCAGTCGCCTCGGAGGTTACGCTGAAGCTTTCTTT. The encoded protein is CASSRLGGYAEAFF.

This clone showed up just once. The V gene is TRBV5-1, the J gene TRBJ2-7, with 7 bases that match TRBD1. The J segment lost 6 bases and the V segment lost 0 bases, leaving 12 bases of the junction unmatched. The CDR3 has 16 amino acids. Looked up from germline, CDR1 is SGHRS and CDR2 is YFSETQ. CDR3 DNA: TGCGCCAGCAGCTTGGATCCTACAACGACAGGGTCCGAGCAGTACTTC. Its protein is CASSLDPTTTGSEQYF.

V usage is TRBV6-5 and J usage is TRBJ1-6; TRBD1 agrees at 8 bases. The junction had 3 bases not matched to a gene; V was cut back by 2 bases and J by 6 bases. The germline gives CDR1 MNHEY, CDR2 SVGAGI. This CDR3 spans 15 amino acids. The CDR3 loop reads CASSYAGQANSPLHF. The DNA for the CDR3 is TGTGCCAGCAGTTACGCGGGACAGGCTAATTCACCCCTCCACTTT.